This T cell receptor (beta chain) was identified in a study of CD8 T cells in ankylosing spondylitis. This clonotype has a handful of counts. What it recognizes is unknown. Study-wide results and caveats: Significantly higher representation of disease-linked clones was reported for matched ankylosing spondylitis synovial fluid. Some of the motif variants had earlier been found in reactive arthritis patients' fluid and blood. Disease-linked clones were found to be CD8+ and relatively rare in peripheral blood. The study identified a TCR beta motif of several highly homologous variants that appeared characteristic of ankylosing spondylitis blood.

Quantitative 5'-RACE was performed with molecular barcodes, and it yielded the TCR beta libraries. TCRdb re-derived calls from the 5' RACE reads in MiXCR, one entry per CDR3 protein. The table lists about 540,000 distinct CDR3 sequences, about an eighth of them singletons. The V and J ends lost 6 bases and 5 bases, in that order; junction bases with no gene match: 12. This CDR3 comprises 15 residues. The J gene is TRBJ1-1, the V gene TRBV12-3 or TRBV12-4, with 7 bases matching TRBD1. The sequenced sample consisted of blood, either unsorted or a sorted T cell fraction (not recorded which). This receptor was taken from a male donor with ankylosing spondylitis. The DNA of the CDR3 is TGTGCCAGCAGCCCGTGGACAGGCGGGCAGACTGAAGCTTTCTTT. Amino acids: CASSPWTGGQTEAFF.